This T cell receptor beta chain was documented in a study of T cells in Graves' hyperthyroidism and ophthalmopathy. RNA transcripts yielded amplified TCR beta CDR3 regions. When the TCR CDR3 underwent first-round RT-PCR, the HTBI primer set was used. TCRdb re-called the multiplex PCR reads through MiXCR, storing one row per CDR3 protein. The sample has hundreds of thousands of distinct CDR3 sequences, 13% to 15% seen once. The CDR3 runs to 16 residues. Germline V gene sequence: CDR1 SNHLY, CDR2 FYNNEI. The J segment lost 4 bases and the V segment lost 4 bases, leaving 12 bases of the junction unmatched. Fresh peripheral blood, 10 ml, was the source of the PBMCs.

The chain is built from TRBV2 and TRBJ2-7; 8 nucleotides match TRBD2. The sample consisted of blood. The receptor was isolated from a woman younger than 30 with Graves' hyperthyroidism. CDR3 DNA: TGTGCCAGCAGTGGCCAGGGAGGGAGCGGGAGTTACGAGCAGTACTTC. Protein: CASSGQGGSGSYEQYF. Full variable domain (remainder filled in from reference TRBV2 and TRBJ2-7): EPEVTQTPSHQVTQMGQEVILRCVPISNHLYFYWYRQILGQKVEFLVSFYNNEISEKSEIFDDQFSVERPDGSNFTLKIRSTKLEDSAMYFCASSGQGGSGSYEQYFGPGTRLTVT.